These 13 T cell receptor beta chains originate from one sample sequenced in a study of post-analysis software for immune sequencing data. The authors incorporated unique molecular identifiers into the TCR beta cDNA libraries. MiXCR, run by TCRdb on the PCR reads, gives a single entry per CDR3 protein. Altogether approximately 180,000 distinct CDR3 sequences are present, about 32% being singletons, with the ten largest covering roughly 1.6%. Study observations and caveats: Patients showed TRBV5-6, TRBV5-1 and TRBV20-1 among several TRBV segments more frequent than in controls.

No antigen has been assigned to these receptors. Sequencing input: blood. These receptor sequences come from a girl between 5 and 17 years old with multiple sclerosis.

The rearrangement joins TRBV20-1 to TRBJ2-5; maybe TRBD1 (5 bases). This CDR3 region has 15 residues. The germline V gene has CDR1 DFQATT and CDR2 SNEGSKA (reference sequence). V was clipped by 0 bases and J by 4 bases, with 15 bases between them. The CDR3 coding sequence is TGCAGTGCTAGAGATAGAGCCAGGGATGTAGAGACCCAGTACTTC. Residues: CSARDRARDVETQYF.

The chain combines TRBV9 with TRBJ2-3; 7 bases fit TRBD1. V lost 0 bases to trimming and J lost 3 bases; unmatched junction nucleotides: 10. Germline loops: CDR1 SGDLS, CDR2 YYNGEE. This CDR3 contains 17 residues. CDR3 protein: CASSVGVGGGRTDTQYF. CDR3 nucleotide sequence: TGTGCCAGCAGCGTAGGGGTAGGGGGCGGGCGAACAGATACGCAGTATTTT.

This clonotype was found many times. The genes are TRBV6-1 and TRBJ2-3, with a weak D call TRBD1 (5 bases). Germline CDR1 reads MNHNS; CDR2 reads SASEGT. V gave up 3 bases and J gave up 4 bases, with 5 bases separating them. This CDR3 has 12 amino acids. The CDR3 nucleotides read TGTGCCAGCAGTGACAGGGCAGATACGCAGTATTTT. It yields the protein CASSDRADTQYF.

This clonotype was detected only a few times. The V gene is TRBV5-1, the J gene TRBJ2-7; 10 bases map to TRBD2. The assigned J gene may be wrong: the sequence end matches TRBJ2-5 better. Germline V gives CDR1 SGHRS, CDR2 YFSETQ. This CDR3 has 16 amino acids. This CDR3 is CASGETPSGSSETQYF. The DNA for the CDR3 is TGCGCCAGCGGAGAAACTCCTAGCGGGAGCTCGGAGACCCAGTACTTC.

In this sample, this clonotype turned up many times. The genes are TRBV20-1 and TRBJ2-1; 11 positions match TRBD1. V was pared by 1 base and J by 5 bases, with 4 bases of the junction left unmatched. The CDR3 sequence is 15 residues long. Germline V lookup: CDR1 DFQATT, CDR2 SNEGSKA (reference sequence). The CDR3 region has the DNA TGCAGTGCTAGAGCCGGGACAGGGGGTAACAATGAGCAGTTCTTC. Translating it yields CSARAGTGGNNEQFF.

This clonotype was recorded many times. A much larger clone lies a single base off, so this may be a read error. The chain uses TRBV5-1 and TRBJ2-1; 7 bases align to TRBD2. The germline gives CDR1 SGHRS, CDR2 YFSETQ. The V and J ends lost 3 bases and 6 bases, in that order; junction bases with no gene match: 6. This CDR3 spans 14 amino acids. This CDR3 is CASSWKLAGNEQFF. The CDR3 nucleotides are TGCGCCAGCAGCTGGAAGTTAGCGGGCAATGAGCAGTTCTTC.

This clonotype was seen ten or more times. V usage is TRBV4-1 and J usage is TRBJ1-2; the D is unclear. CDR1 is MGHRA, CDR2 YSYEKL, per germline. Trimming left V 1 base short and J 8 bases short, with 14 bases between. CDR3 size: 14 residues. The CDR3 is CASSQVGGISGYTF. The CDR3 nucleotides read TGCGCCAGCAGCCAAGTCGGCGGGATAAGCGGCTACACCTTC.

Notes on this clonotype: A much larger clone differs by one base, so this may be a read error. V and J are TRBV7-9 and TRBJ2-7; 8 nucleotides agree with TRBD1. CDR1 is SEHNR, CDR2 FQNEAQ, per germline (reference sequence). This CDR3 spans 16 amino acids. The ends lost 5 bases at V and 6 bases at J; junction bases unmatched: 15. CDR3 DNA sequence: TGTGCCAGCAGCAAGGTGACAGGGGCTAGAAGGGGCGAGCAGTACTTC. Amino acids: CASSKVTGARRGEQYF. The full variable domain, completed using reference TRBV7-9 and TRBJ2-7, is DTGVSQNPRHKITKRGQNVTFRCDPISEHNRLYWYRQTLGQGPEFLTYFQNEAQLEKSRLLSDRFSAERPKGSFSTLEIQRTEQGDSAMYLCASSKVTGARRGEQYFGPGTRLTVT.

This clonotype has at least ten counts. This chain joins TRBV4-1 and TRBJ1-2; weak D call: TRBD1 (6 bases). CDR3 length: 15 amino acids. Germline V gene sequence: CDR1 MGHRA, CDR2 YSYEKL. Trimming removed 3 bases from V and 7 bases from J, with 18 bases in between. The CDR3 protein is CASSHRQDTLGGYTF. The CDR3 nucleotides are TGCGCCAGCAGCCACCGACAGGATACACTGGGTGGCTACACCTTC.

The sample holds many counts of this clonotype. Here the CDR3 DNA reads TGCAGTGCTAGAGATCGCGAGGACTACTACAATGAGCAGTTCTTC. Its translation: CSARDREDYYNEQFF. This chain connects TRBV20-1 to TRBJ2-1, with a tentative D call TRBD2 (6 bases). The CDR3 is 15 residues long. Trimming removed 0 bases at V and 3 bases at J, with 12 bases between. Germline CDR1 is DFQATT and CDR2 is SNEGSKA (reference sequence).

This clonotype was picked up many times. V usage is TRBV12-3 or TRBV12-4 and J usage is TRBJ2-1; tentatively, D is TRBD2 (6 bases). V was trimmed by 6 bases and J by 6 bases, leaving 18 bases between them. The CDR3 loop spans 15 amino acids. Here the CDR3 reads CASRGGPQQANEQFF. CDR3 bases: TGTGCCAGCAGGGGGGGACCGCAGCAGGCCAATGAGCAGTTCTTC.

This chain uses TRBV3-1 with TRBJ1-2, with 9 bases matching TRBD1. Germline lookup yields CDR1 LGHDT and CDR2 YNNKEL (reference sequence). J was trimmed by 8 bases and V by 3 bases; bases with no gene match: 4. This CDR3 is 13 amino acids long. The CDR3 region is CASSHGTGQGYTF. The DNA for the CDR3 is TGTGCCAGCAGCCACGGGACAGGGCAGGGCTACACCTTC. The complete variable domain, with remaining parts taken from reference TRBV3-1 and TRBJ1-2, reads DTAVSQTPKYLVTQMGNDKSIKCEQNLGHDTMYWYKQDSKKFLKIMFSYNNKELIINETVPNRFSPKSPDKAHLNLHINSLELGDSAVYFCASSHGTGQGYTFGSGTRLTVV.

There are a few counts of this clonotype. A read error may explain this, as a much larger clone is one base away. The rearrangement uses TRBV6-5 and TRBJ2-1; D is ambiguous. This CDR3 region has 15 residues. V shed 11 bases and J shed 4 bases, with 21 bases lying between them. The germline V gene has CDR1 MNHEY and CDR2 SVGAGI. This chain's CDR3 is CAGRWSDHTYNEQFF. CDR3 in DNA: TGTGCCGGCCGCTGGTCGGACCATACATACAATGAGCAGTTCTTC.